Described below is a single TCR beta chain sequence and its context. This CDR3 region has 15 residues. Germline V CDR1 and CDR2: MGHRA, YSYEKL. V dropped 1 base and J dropped 3 bases, with 10 bases sitting between them. The record originates from a study of blood T cell repertoires in COVID-19. The wider study: Material from acute and convalescent COVID-19 was sourced from the United States, Italy and Spain.

The data were produced by immunoSEQ multiplex PCR, yet TCRdb's version contains in-frame clones alone and is incomplete. The table shows 250,000 to 300,000 clones, with around 90% occurring only once. The receptor comes from a man aged 45 to 65 with acute or convalescent COVID-19. The chain has TRBV4-1 and TRBJ1-5; D remains ambiguous. The sequencing input was peripheral blood. DNA of the CDR3: TGCGCCAGCAGCCAAGTGGAGGGTCACAATCAGCCCCAGCATTTT. Amino acid sequence: CASSQVEGHNQPQHF.